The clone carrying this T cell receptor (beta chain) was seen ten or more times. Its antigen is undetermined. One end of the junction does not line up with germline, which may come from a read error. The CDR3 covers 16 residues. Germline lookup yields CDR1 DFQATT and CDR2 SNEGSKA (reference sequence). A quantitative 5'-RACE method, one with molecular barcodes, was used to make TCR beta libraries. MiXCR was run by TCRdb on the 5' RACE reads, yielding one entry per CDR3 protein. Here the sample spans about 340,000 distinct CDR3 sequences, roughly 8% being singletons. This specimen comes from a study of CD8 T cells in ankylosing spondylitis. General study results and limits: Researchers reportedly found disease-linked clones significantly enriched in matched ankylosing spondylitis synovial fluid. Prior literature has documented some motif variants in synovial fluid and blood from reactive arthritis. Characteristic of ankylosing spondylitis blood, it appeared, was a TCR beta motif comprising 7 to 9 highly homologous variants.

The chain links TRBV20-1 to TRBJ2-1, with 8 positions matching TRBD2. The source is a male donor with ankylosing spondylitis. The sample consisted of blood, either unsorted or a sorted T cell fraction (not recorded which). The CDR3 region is CSARPPVEGGRSQAIF. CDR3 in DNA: TGCAGTGCTAGACCCCCAGTGGAAGGCGGGAGGTCCCAGGCGATCTTC.